In this sample, the clone carrying this TCR beta chain turned up a few times. As handled by the study authors: Amplified reference gene primers provided the basis for estimating nucleated cell counts. Clones were sequenced by immunoSEQ multiplex PCR, and TCRdb holds only the in-frame ones, with some missing. That table gives V, J and clone size, and the DNA gave D and trimming. The sample lists about 89,000 clones, about 80% occurring once. This specimen comes from a study of blood T cell repertoires in COVID-19. About the study: The United States, Italy and Spain supplied acute and convalescent COVID-19 samples. Sources were T cells, B-cell-depleted T cells, or PBMCs; the material itself was cDNA or gDNA.

Germline V gives CDR1 WNHNN, CDR2 SYGVQD (reference sequence). Trimming removed 0 bases from V and 4 bases from J, with 10 bases in between. There are 15 residues in the CDR3. The sample taken for sequencing was peripheral blood. The V and J genes are TRBV10-1 and TRBJ2-4, with a tentative D call TRBD1 (6 bases). This TCR came from a woman of 80 years or more with acute or convalescent COVID-19. The CDR3 DNA is TGCGCCAGCAGTGAGTCGGCAGGGGCAAAAAACATTCAGTACTTC. Residues: CASSESAGAKNIQYF.